The clone carrying this TCR beta chain has more than one count but fewer than ten. Its antigen is unknown. Making TCR cDNA involved 5'RACE template switching, which added UMIs and a universal primer site. TCRdb itself ran the 5' RACE reads through MiXCR, one entry per CDR3 protein. The sample yields roughly 520,000 distinct CDR3 sequences, around a fifth seen once. Looked up from germline, CDR1 is SNHLY and CDR2 is FYNNEI. The V end was cut by 6 bases, the J end by 4 bases, with 7 bases between. This CDR3 spans 11 amino acids. This sample was included in a study of T cells after yellow fever vaccination. Study details: SMART-Seq v4 Ultra Low Input prepared the low-cell-number fractions.

Findings of the study overall: Abundant clonotypes from the bulk population could contaminate FACS-sorted repertoires. Researchers report a weaker secondary response that nonetheless peaked faster, day 5 versus 15.

The rearrangement joins TRBV2 to TRBJ2-7; D not certain. The source of this sequence is a man between 18 and 35 years old who received the YFV17D yellow fever vaccine. Specimen: PBMCs, collected more than 20 days after the first yellow fever vaccination. This CDR3 reads CASRRSYEQYV. Written as DNA, the CDR3 is TGTGCCAGCAGGAGGAGTTACGAGCAGTACGTC.